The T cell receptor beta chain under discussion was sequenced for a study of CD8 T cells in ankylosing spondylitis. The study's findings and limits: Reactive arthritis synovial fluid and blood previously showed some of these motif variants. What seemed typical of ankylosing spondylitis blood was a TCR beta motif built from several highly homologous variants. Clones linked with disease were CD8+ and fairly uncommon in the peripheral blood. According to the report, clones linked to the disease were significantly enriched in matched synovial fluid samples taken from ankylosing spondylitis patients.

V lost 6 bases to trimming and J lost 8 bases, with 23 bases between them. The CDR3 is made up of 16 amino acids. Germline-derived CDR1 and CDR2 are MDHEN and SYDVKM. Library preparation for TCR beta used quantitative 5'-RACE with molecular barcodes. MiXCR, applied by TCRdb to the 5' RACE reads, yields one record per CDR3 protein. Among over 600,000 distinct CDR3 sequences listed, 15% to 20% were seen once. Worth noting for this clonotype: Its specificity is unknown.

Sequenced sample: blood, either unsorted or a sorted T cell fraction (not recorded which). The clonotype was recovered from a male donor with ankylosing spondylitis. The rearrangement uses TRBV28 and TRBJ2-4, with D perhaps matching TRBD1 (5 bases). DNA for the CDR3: TGTGCCAGCAGCCCTACTGTTGACCCCCTACAGGACATTCAGTACTTC. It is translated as CASSPTVDPLQDIQYF.